This TCR beta chain was recorded in a study of OX40 agonist ivuxolimab in advanced cancers. Study-level information: Ivuxolimab doses were 0.01, 0.1, 0.3, 1.5, 3 or 10 mg/kg every 2 weeks. Males comprised 82.7% of the group, whose mean age was roughly 60 years (range 23 to 79). Patients assigned to dose escalation were diagnosed with hepatocellular carcinoma, melanoma, renal cell or head and neck cancer.

Clones were read by immunoSEQ multiplex PCR, and TCRdb kept only the in-frame ones, dropping some. The sample comprises 57,000 or so clones, around 91% of which are singletons, and about a sixth rests with the top ten. The CDR3 contains 12 residues. Germline V gene data show CDR1 as SGHDT and CDR2 as YYEEEE. Losses at the gene ends were 4 bases for V and 7 bases for J; bases not matched to a gene: 5. Patients were ruled out by autoimmune disease history or systemic immunosuppression. Sequenced material: CD4+ or CD8+ T cells sorted from blood, taken in a trial of the OX40 agonist ivuxolimab. The receptor was derived from an adult with an advanced solid tumor such as melanoma, head and neck, liver or kidney cancer. The chain couples TRBV5-6 to TRBJ2-7; 7 nucleotides align to TRBD1. The CDR3 coding sequence is TGTGCCAGCAGCACGACAGGGTGGGAGCAGTACTTC. Amino acid sequence: CASSTTGWEQYF.